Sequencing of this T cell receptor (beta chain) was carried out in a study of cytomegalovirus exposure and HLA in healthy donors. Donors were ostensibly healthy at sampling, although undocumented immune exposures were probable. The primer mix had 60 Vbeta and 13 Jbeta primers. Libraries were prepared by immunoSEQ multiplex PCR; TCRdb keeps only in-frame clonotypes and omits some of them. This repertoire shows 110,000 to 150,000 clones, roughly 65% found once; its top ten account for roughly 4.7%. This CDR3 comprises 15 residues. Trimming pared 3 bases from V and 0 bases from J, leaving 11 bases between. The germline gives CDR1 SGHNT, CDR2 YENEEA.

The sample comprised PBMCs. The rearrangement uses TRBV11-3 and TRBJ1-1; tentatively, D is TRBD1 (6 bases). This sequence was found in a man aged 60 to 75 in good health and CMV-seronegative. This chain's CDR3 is CASSFRQVMNTEAFF. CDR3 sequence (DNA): TGTGCCAGCAGCTTTAGACAGGTTATGAACACTGAAGCTTTCTTT.